This TCR beta chain was captured by sequencing in a study of blood T cell repertoires in COVID-19. Per germline, CDR1 KGHSH and CDR2 LQKENI. V lost 3 bases and J 0 bases, leaving 11 bases between the germline ends. This CDR3 has 16 amino acids. How the authors handled the data: Reference gene primer amplification yielded estimated nucleated cell counts. TCRdb keeps only in-frame clones here, not all; method: immunoSEQ multiplex PCR. The V and J calls and clone size come from that table; D and trimming were worked out from the DNA. The top ten hold 7.5% to 9% of the sample, which has roughly 71,000 clones, 84% seen once.

The chain couples TRBV18 to TRBJ1-4; D unclear. The clonotype comes from a man aged 45-65 years with active COVID-19. Sequencing was carried out using peripheral blood. The CDR3 DNA follows: TGTGCCAGCTCACCTTCCGCCAGGCCAACTAATGAAAAACTGTTTTTT. The encoded protein is CASSPSARPTNEKLFF.